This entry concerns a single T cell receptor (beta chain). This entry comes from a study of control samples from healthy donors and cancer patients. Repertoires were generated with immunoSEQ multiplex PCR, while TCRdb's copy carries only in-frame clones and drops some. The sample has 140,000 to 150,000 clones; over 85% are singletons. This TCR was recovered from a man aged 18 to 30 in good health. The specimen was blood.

CDR3 sequence: CASSPRGRASGDYGYTF. In nucleotides, the CDR3 is TGTGCCAGCAGCCCCAGAGGCAGGGCGTCCGGCGACTATGGCTACACCTTC. The chain employs TRBV9 and TRBJ1-2, with TRBD1 as a possible D gene (5 bases). V lost 4 bases and J 3 bases, leaving 22 bases between the germline ends. Germline CDR1 SGDLS, CDR2 YYNGEE. CDR3 length: 17 amino acids.